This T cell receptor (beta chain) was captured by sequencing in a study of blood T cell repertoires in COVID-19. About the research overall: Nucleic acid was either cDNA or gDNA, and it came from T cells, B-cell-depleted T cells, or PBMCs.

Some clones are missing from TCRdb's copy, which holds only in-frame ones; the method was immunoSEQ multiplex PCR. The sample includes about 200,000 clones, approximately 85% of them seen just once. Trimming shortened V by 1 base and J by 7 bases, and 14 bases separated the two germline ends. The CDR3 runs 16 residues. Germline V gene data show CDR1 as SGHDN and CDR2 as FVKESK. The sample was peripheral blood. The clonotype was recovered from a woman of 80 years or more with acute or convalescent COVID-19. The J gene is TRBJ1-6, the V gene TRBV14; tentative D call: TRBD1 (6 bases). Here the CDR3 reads CASSQGSGGYNSPLHF. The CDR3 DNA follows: TGTGCCAGCAGCCAAGGGTCGGGGGGCTACAATTCACCCCTCCACTTT.